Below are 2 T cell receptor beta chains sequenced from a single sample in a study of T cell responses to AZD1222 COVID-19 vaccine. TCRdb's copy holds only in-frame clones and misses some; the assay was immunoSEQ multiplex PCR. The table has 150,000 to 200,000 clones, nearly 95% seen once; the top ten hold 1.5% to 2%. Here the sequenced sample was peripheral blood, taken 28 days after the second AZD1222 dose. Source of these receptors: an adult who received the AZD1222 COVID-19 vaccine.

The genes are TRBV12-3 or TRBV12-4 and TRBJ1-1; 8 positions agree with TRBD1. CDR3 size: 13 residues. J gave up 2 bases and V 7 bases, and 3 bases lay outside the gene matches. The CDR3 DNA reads TGTGCCAGCAAGGGACAGGACAACACTGAAGCTTTCTTT. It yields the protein CASKGQDNTEAFF.

DNA of the CDR3: TGTGCCACCAGCAGAGATTCCCAGGCCAAGATAGGCGGCAATCAGCCCCAGCATTTT. Protein product: CATSRDSQAKIGGNQPQHF. The chain joins TRBV15 to TRBJ1-5; no clear D. CDR3 size: 19 residues. V lost 0 bases and J lost 2, with 20 bases in between. Germline assignment: CDR1 LNHNV and CDR2 YYDKDF (reference sequence). The entire variable domain, with the rest obtained from reference TRBV15 and TRBJ1-5, is as follows: DAMVIQNPRYQVTQFGKPVTLSCSQTLNHNVMYWYQQKSSQAPKLLFHYYDKDFNNEADTPDNFQSRRPNTSFCFLDIRSPGLGDTAMYLCATSRDSQAKIGGNQPQHFGDGTRLSIL.